This T cell receptor (beta chain) was recorded in a study of CD8 T cells in ankylosing spondylitis. Findings and caveats of the study: A CD8+ phenotype characterized the disease-linked clones, which were relatively rare in peripheral blood. Matched synovial fluid from ankylosing spondylitis patients was reported to be enriched for disease-linked clones.

This clonotype was observed at least ten times. Its antigen remains unidentified. TCRdb processed the 5' RACE reads anew with MiXCR; each CDR3 protein has one entry. The sample has about 240,000 distinct CDR3 sequences; 8% to 9.5% are singletons. The sequenced material came from blood, either unsorted or a sorted T cell fraction (not recorded which). This clonotype was obtained from a male donor with ankylosing spondylitis or in good health (not recorded which).

This CDR3 reads CASSLGGRGGTEAFF. CDR3 nucleotides: TGCGCCAGCAGCTTGGGAGGAAGGGGGGGCACTGAAGCTTTCTTT. The chain couples TRBV5-1 to TRBJ1-1; a weak D match, TRBD1 (6 bases). The CDR3 contains 15 residues. V was cut by 0 bases and J by 4 bases, with 13 bases left in between. Germline V CDR1 and CDR2: SGHRS, YFSETQ.